This entry lists 26 T cell receptor beta chains sequenced from one sample in a study of T cells in Graves' hyperthyroidism and ophthalmopathy. The TCR beta CDR3 regions underwent amplification using RNA transcripts as the source. The TCR CDR3 first-round RT-PCR relied on the HTBI primer set. A single record per CDR3 protein comes from TCRdb applying MiXCR to the multiplex PCR reads. This sample carries a few hundred thousand distinct CDR3 sequences, nearly 15% of them seen once, and the ten largest clones take 30%. The sequenced material came from blood. These receptors were taken from a woman aged 45-65 years with Graves' hyperthyroidism that later progressed to Graves' ophthalmopathy.

On this clonotype itself: A much larger clone sits a single nucleotide away, making a read error possible. This chain uses TRBV12-3 or TRBV12-4 with TRBJ2-2; D might be TRBD2 (5 bases). There are 16 residues in the CDR3. In DNA, the CDR3 is TGTGCCAGCAGTTTTTCTGCTACCGCGAACACCGGGGAGCCGTTTTTT. Translated, it gives CASSFSATANTGEPFF.

This clonotype was counted between two and nine times. V usage is TRBV19 and J usage is TRBJ2-1; 14 positions agree with TRBD2. In germline, CDR1 is LNHDA, CDR2 SQIVND (reference sequence). Losses at the gene ends were 8 bases for V and 3 bases for J; bases not matched to a gene: 3. The CDR3 covers 15 residues. CDR3 coding DNA: TGTGCCAGTGGGACTAGCGGGAGCCTCTACAATGAGCAGTTCTTC. It specifies CASGTSGSLYNEQFF.

This clonotype came up many times. The rearrangement links TRBV10-3 to TRBJ2-5; weak D call: TRBD2 (6 bases). Germline values: CDR1 ENHRY, CDR2 SYGVKD. The CDR3 has 14 amino acids. V was shortened by 4 bases and J by 3 bases, with 12 bases between the two germline ends. CDR3 coding DNA: TGTGCCATCAGTGCATCGGGGGAAGAAGAGACCCAGTACTTC. Its translation is CAISASGEEETQYF.

In regard to this clonotype: This sequence may be a read error, since a much larger clone differs from it by one base. The chain is built from TRBV28 and TRBJ1-2; 7 bases align to TRBD1. This CDR3 has 15 residues. Trimming at V came to 5 bases and at J to 8 bases, leaving 14 bases not matched to a gene. Germline V gene lookup returns CDR1 MDHEN and CDR2 SYDVKM. The CDR3 here is CASSTTPGGSRGYTF. The CDR3 bases are TGTGCCAGCAGTACCACACCAGGGGGGTCTCGCGGCTACACCTTC.

J is TRBJ2-1 and V is TRBV19; 9 bases agree with TRBD2. Germline CDR1 is LNHDA and CDR2 is SQIVND (reference sequence). CDR3 size: 16 residues. V dropped 1 base and J dropped 4; count of bases not matched to a gene: 5. CDR3 sequence reads: CASSIVRLADYNEQFF. CDR3 bases: TGTGCCAGTAGTATAGTGAGACTAGCGGATTACAATGAGCAGTTCTTC.

This clonotype was detected many times. V gene TRBV12-3 or TRBV12-4 combines with J gene TRBJ1-1; maybe TRBD1 (5 bases). V was cut by 8 bases and J by 5 bases, with 15 bases left in between. The CDR3 is 13 residues long. DNA for the CDR3: TGTGCCAGCTCGGTAGGGGAGAGGACTGAAGCTTTCTTT. Protein: CASSVGERTEAFF.

This clonotype has a handful of counts. The J gene is TRBJ1-1, the V gene TRBV25-1; D is unresolved. V lost 3 bases and J lost 0, with 5 bases in between. Germline V gene lookup returns CDR1 MGHDK and CDR2 SYGVNS. The CDR3 covers 13 residues. The CDR3 region has the DNA TGTGCCAGCAGTGATGAGGTGAACACTGAAGCTTTCTTT. Encoded protein: CASSDEVNTEAFF.

This clonotype was seen many times. The rearrangement joins TRBV27 to TRBJ2-5, with TRBD1 identical over 8 bases. Trimming at V came to 6 bases and at J to 5 bases, leaving 5 bases not matched to a gene. Germline lookup yields CDR1 MNHEY and CDR2 SMNVEV (reference sequence). The CDR3 runs to 13 residues. DNA of the CDR3: TGTGCCAGCAGACGACAGGGGCGGGAGACCCAGTACTTC. Its translation is CASRRQGRETQYF.

This chain connects TRBV6-1 to TRBJ2-2; D is undetermined. The germline V and J ends were trimmed by 0 bases and 9 bases, with 8 bases remaining between them. Germline V lookup: CDR1 MNHNS, CDR2 SASEGT. The CDR3 loop spans 13 amino acids. CDR3 residues: CASSEASSRELFF. DNA for the CDR3: TGTGCCAGCAGTGAAGCGTCGTCCCGGGAGCTGTTTTTT.

The table lists this clonotype with a few counts. The V call is TRBV19, the J call TRBJ2-1; D is undetermined. The CDR3 is 11 residues long. Germline CDR1 reads LNHDA; CDR2 reads SQIVND (reference sequence). V lost 10 bases to trimming and J lost 10 bases, with 14 bases between them. The CDR3 coding sequence is TGTGCCACCGGGCCCCTCGGGGAGCAGTTCTTC. Its protein is CATGPLGEQFF.

This clonotype was recorded at least ten times. The chain carries TRBV11-2 and TRBJ2-4; D perhaps matches TRBD2 (5 bases). The germline gives CDR1 SGHAT, CDR2 FQNNGV. Trimming took off 0 bases at V and 3 bases at J, with 12 bases between the two ends. The CDR3 is 16 amino acids. CDR3 coding DNA: TGTGCCAGCAGCTTAGAGTGGGGTCGGGGCAAAAACATTCAGTACTTC. Its translation is CASSLEWGRGKNIQYF.

The CDR3 DNA sequence: TGTGCCAGCAGTGAAGCGACTAGCGGGGGGCGGGGTGAGCAGTTCTTC. The encoded protein is CASSEATSGGRGEQFF. J is TRBJ2-1 and V is TRBV11-1; 13 bases match TRBD2. The CDR3 is made up of 16 amino acids. CDR1 is SGHAT and CDR2 is FQDESV in the germline V gene (reference sequence). Trimming cost V 6 bases and J 9 bases; bases outside gene matches: 11.

At least ten counts were recorded for this clonotype. The gene calls are TRBV28 and TRBJ1-5; no definite D call. Germline loops: CDR1 MDHEN, CDR2 SYDVKM. The CDR3 consists of 15 residues. With 6 bases removed from V and 0 bases from J, the gap between germline ends came to 12 bases. Written as DNA, the CDR3 is TGTGCCAGCAGACAGCTACCTTATAGCAATCAGCCCCAGCATTTT. Translation gives CASRQLPYSNQPQHF.

In its sample, this clonotype was seen many times. V usage is TRBV29-1 and J usage is TRBJ1-4; 7 nucleotides agree with TRBD1. Germline values: CDR1 SQVTM, CDR2 ANQGSEA. Losses at the gene ends were 6 bases for V and 10 bases for J; bases not matched to a gene: 5. This CDR3 region has 11 residues. The CDR3 DNA reads TGCAGCGTCGACAGGGACGGAAAACTGTTTTTT. Amino acid sequence: CSVDRDGKLFF.

V is TRBV28 and J is TRBJ2-2, with 15 positions matching TRBD2. After removal of 8 bases from V and 3 bases from J, the junction contained 4 bases not matched to a gene. Germline CDR1 reads MDHEN; CDR2 reads SYDVKM. The CDR3 sequence is 16 residues long. DNA of the CDR3: TGTGCCAGCGGACTAGCGGGAGGGCCAGACACCGGGGAGCTGTTTTTT. Translation gives CASGLAGGPDTGELFF.

Note on this clonotype: A much larger clone lies one base from this, so it may be a read error. The CDR3 DNA reads as TGTGCCAGCAGTTGGAGCGGGGGAGGCCACTACTCTGGGGCCAACGCCCTGACTTTC. It codes for CASSWSGGGHYSGANALTF. V gene TRBV27 combines with J gene TRBJ2-6; 8 bases line up with TRBD2. The CDR3 is 19 residues long. Germline V lookup: CDR1 MNHEY, CDR2 SMNVEV (reference sequence).

The rearrangement joins TRBV30 to TRBJ2-2, with a tentative D call TRBD1 (7 bases). The CDR3 is 15 amino acids. With 6 bases removed from V and 13 bases from J, the gap between germline ends came to 27 bases. CDR1 is GTSNPN, CDR2 SVGIG, per germline (reference sequence). The CDR3 bases are TGTGCCTGTGGGGCCCGGGACAGCTATATCGGGAGGCTGTTTTTT. Amino acids: CACGARDSYIGRLFF.

Regarding this clonotype: A much larger clone differs from this one at a single base, so this may be a read error. The rearrangement uses TRBV28 and TRBJ1-1; TRBD1 is a possible D gene (6 bases). Germline V gives CDR1 MDHEN, CDR2 SYDVKM. The length of the CDR3 is 14 residues. V lost 8 bases, J lost 3 bases, and 16 bases lay in between. This chain's CDR3 is CASPISKGDTEAFF. The CDR3 DNA sequence: TGTGCCAGCCCGATTTCTAAGGGGGACACTGAAGCTTTCTTT.

This clonotype was seen repeatedly, ten times or more. V usage is TRBV2 and J usage is TRBJ1-2; maybe TRBD1 (5 bases). CDR1 and CDR2 from the germline V gene are SNHLY and FYNNEI. This CDR3 comprises 16 residues. V lost 7 bases and J lost 0, with 18 bases in between. The CDR3 loop reads CASIRVFLSTNYGYTF. The CDR3 coding sequence is TGTGCCAGCATCAGGGTCTTCCTATCGACTAACTATGGCTACACCTTC. The full variable domain, its missing parts supplied by reference TRBV2 and TRBJ1-2, is EPEVTQTPSHQVTQMGQEVILRCVPISNHLYFYWYRQILGQKVEFLVSFYNNEISEKSEIFDDQFSVERPDGSNFTLKIRSTKLEDSAMYFCASIRVFLSTNYGYTFGSGTRLTVV.

This clonotype appeared a few times. The V gene is TRBV15, the J gene TRBJ1-1, with a tentative D call TRBD1 (5 bases). There are 12 residues in the CDR3. The V gene lost 3 bases and the J gene lost 8 bases, with 10 bases spanning the gap. Germline V gives CDR1 LNHNV, CDR2 YYDKDF (reference sequence). In DNA form, the CDR3 reads TGTGCCACCAGCAGCTGGGGGGGGGAAGCTTTCTTT. This translates into CATSSWGGEAFF.

This clonotype appeared many times. The V gene is TRBV18, the J gene TRBJ2-1; possible D gene TRBD2, 6 bases. Germline values: CDR1 KGHSH, CDR2 LQKENI. The CDR3 runs to 16 residues. V was cut by 0 bases and J by 2 bases, with 11 bases left in between. CDR3: CASSPPGRMTYNEQFF. CDR3 nucleotide sequence: TGTGCCAGCTCACCACCTGGGAGGATGACCTACAATGAGCAGTTCTTC.

This clonotype was counted a few times. J is TRBJ2-7 and V is TRBV10-2; D might be TRBD1 or TRBD2, each matching 7 bases. The germline V gene encodes CDR1 WSHSY and CDR2 SAAADI. This CDR3 has 14 residues. The V gene lost 4 bases and the J gene lost 3 bases, with 13 bases spanning the gap. DNA for the CDR3: TGCGCCAGCAGTGGGGACAGCGGGGACTACGAGCAGTACTTC. Its translation is CASSGDSGDYEQYF.

The table lists this clonotype with many counts. The chain recombines TRBV6-1 with TRBJ1-5; TRBD1 might be the D (5 bases). CDR1 and CDR2 from the germline V gene are MNHNS and SASEGT. The CDR3 runs to 14 residues. The V end was cut by 1 base, the J end by 7 bases, with 11 bases between. The CDR3 region has the DNA TGTGCCAGCAGTGAAGAAGCAGGGTGGCAGCCCCAGCATTTT. Amino acid sequence: CASSEEAGWQPQHF.

J is TRBJ2-7 and V is TRBV14, with 8 positions matching TRBD1. Unmatched junction bases numbered 3, after V lost 2 bases and J lost 6 bases. Germline values: CDR1 SGHDN, CDR2 FVKESK. The CDR3 is made up of 13 amino acids. CDR3 in DNA: TGTGCCAGCAGCCAAAGGACAGGGAGCGAGCAGTACTTC. This sequence encodes CASSQRTGSEQYF.

This clonotype was counted at least ten times. The gene calls are TRBV28 and TRBJ1-2; D is perhaps TRBD1 (5 bases). Germline CDR1 reads MDHEN; CDR2 reads SYDVKM. Trimming took 3 bases from V and 7 from J, leaving 9 bases between them. The CDR3 sequence is 12 residues long. CDR3 DNA: TGTGCCAGCAGTTTGATGGGGGGTGGCTACACCTTC. This codes for CASSLMGGGYTF.

The rearrangement joins TRBV3-1 to TRBJ1-6, with 7 bases identical to TRBD1. In germline, CDR1 is LGHDT, CDR2 YNNKEL (reference sequence). The V segment lost 0 bases and the J segment 10 bases; nucleotides outside the gene matches: 9. The CDR3 spans 16 residues. The chain's CDR3 is CASSQDLTGSRSPLHF. CDR3 nucleotide sequence: TGTGCCAGCAGCCAAGATTTGACAGGGAGTAGATCACCCCTCCACTTT.